This entry lists 8 T cell receptor beta chains sequenced from one sample in a study of beta chain features in type 1 diabetes. For these receptors, no antigen is known. Every isolated RNA sample was fully reverse transcribed, so sequencing captured expressed TCRB transcripts. Clones were sequenced by immunoSEQ multiplex PCR, and TCRdb holds only the in-frame ones, with some missing. Found here are 640,000 or so clones, around 15% of them singletons; the top ten hold approximately 0.022%. Points from the study as a whole: There was a moderate but significant shortening of TCRB CDR3s in all four CD4+ subsets of Type 1 diabetes patients.

The sample consisted of naive CD4+ T cells from blood. The origin of the receptors is a man between 18 and 35 years old with type 1 diabetes.

On this clone itself: The same CDR3 also results from other DNA sequences found in this sample. This chain uses TRBV20-1 with TRBJ2-3; no clear D. There are 10 residues in the CDR3. Germline V gives CDR1 DFQATT, CDR2 SNEGSKA (reference sequence). V dropped 3 bases and J dropped 2 bases, with 0 bases sitting between them. The CDR3 loop is CSASTDTQYF. CDR3 coding DNA: TGCAGTGCTAGCACAGATACGCAGTATTTT.

The table lists this clone with a few counts. V gene TRBV6-5 combines with J gene TRBJ2-2; TRBD1 matches at 9 bases. The V gene end was trimmed by 4 bases and the J gene end by 0 bases; junction bases not matched to a gene: 3. This CDR3 region has 16 residues. Germline values: CDR1 MNHEY, CDR2 SVGAGI. The CDR3 spells CASSSGQGTNTGELFF. CDR3 sequence (DNA): TGTGCCAGCAGTTCTGGACAGGGGACGAACACCGGGGAGCTGTTTTTT.

The J gene is TRBJ1-4, the V gene TRBV4-1; D possibly corresponds to TRBD1 (6 bases). Per germline, CDR1 MGHRA and CDR2 YSYEKL. V gave up 6 bases and J gave up 5 bases, with 13 bases separating them. CDR3 length equals 14 residues. CDR3 in DNA: TGCGCCAGCAGATCAGTAGGGGGGAATGAAAAACTGTTTTTT. It yields the protein CASRSVGGNEKLFF.

The chain has TRBV6-5 and TRBJ2-1; possible D gene TRBD1, 6 bases. The ends were cut back, 6 bases at V and 6 bases at J, with 15 bases in the middle. CDR3 length: 14 residues. CDR1 is MNHEY and CDR2 is SVGAGI in the germline V gene. The chain's CDR3 is CASSKQGKVNEQFF. For the CDR3, the DNA is TGTGCCAGCAGCAAACAGGGAAAGGTCAATGAGCAGTTCTTC.

V gene TRBV20-1 combines with J gene TRBJ2-7; D is unclear. Germline CDR1 DFQATT, CDR2 SNEGSKA (reference sequence). The CDR3 has 11 residues. Trimming cost V 5 bases and J 5 bases, with 10 bases left between them. The CDR3 protein is CSARSINEQYF. The CDR3 DNA reads TGCAGTGCTCGGTCCATAAACGAGCAGTACTTC.

V and J are TRBV30 and TRBJ1-1, with 7 nucleotides matching TRBD1. This CDR3 spans 16 amino acids. Germline V gene lookup returns CDR1 GTSNPN and CDR2 SVGIG (reference sequence). The V and J ends lost 3 bases and 5 bases, in that order; junction bases with no gene match: 15. This chain's CDR3 is CAWSYRGRPFETEAFF. Written as DNA, the CDR3 is TGTGCCTGGAGCTACAGGGGCCGACCGTTTGAGACTGAAGCTTTCTTT.

This clone has more than one count but fewer than ten. The V and J genes are TRBV4-2 and TRBJ2-2, with D tentatively TRBD1 (5 bases). Per the germline V gene, CDR1 is LGHNA and CDR2 is YNFKEQ. Trimming took off 0 bases at V and 8 bases at J, with 13 bases between the two ends. This CDR3 contains 15 residues. This CDR3 reads CASSQEVQGSGELFF. CDR3 DNA: TGTGCCAGCAGCCAAGAGGTTCAGGGTTCGGGGGAGCTGTTTTTT.

There are a few counts of this clone. The rearrangement uses TRBV30 and TRBJ1-5, with 8 bases that match TRBD1. Germline CDR1 and CDR2: GTSNPN and SVGIG (reference sequence). The CDR3 runs to 14 residues. V lost 5 bases to trimming and J lost 0 bases; unmatched junction nucleotides: 3. DNA of the CDR3: TGTGCCTGGTCGGGACAGGATAGCAATCAGCCCCAGCATTTT. This gives the protein CAWSGQDSNQPQHF. Together with reference TRBV30 and TRBJ1-5, the CDR3 gives the full variable domain: SQTIHQWPATLVQPVGSPLSLECTVEGTSNPNLYWYRQAAGRGLQLLFYSVGIGQISSEVPQNLSASRPQDRQFILSSKKLLLSDSGFYLCAWSGQDSNQPQHFGDGTRLSIL.